One sample yielded the 27 T cell receptor beta chains listed below, sequenced in a study of blood T cell repertoires in COVID-19. Assay used: immunoSEQ multiplex PCR; TCRdb lists only in-frame clones, some missing. The repertoire has 90,000 to 100,000 clones, 86% of them found once; the top ten carry approximately 10%. The specimen was peripheral blood. All receptors derive from a man aged 50-59 years with acute or convalescent COVID-19.

The CDR3 sequence: CASSLGGQGTEAFF. CDR3 DNA sequence: TGTGCCAGCAGCTTGGGAGGACAGGGCACTGAAGCTTTCTTT. This chain uses TRBV5-6 with TRBJ1-1; 8 bases agree with TRBD1. CDR3 length equals 14 residues. Germline lookup yields CDR1 SGHDT and CDR2 YYEEEE. Unmatched junction bases numbered 2, after V lost 0 bases and J lost 4 bases.

The chain recombines TRBV30 with TRBJ2-7, with TRBD2 matching over 8 bases. CDR3 length: 14 residues. Germline values: CDR1 GTSNPN, CDR2 SVGIG (reference sequence). After removal of 8 bases from V and 0 bases from J, the junction contained 9 bases not matched to a gene. CDR3 DNA: TGTGCCCTAGTGGATAGCGGGATCTCCTACGAGCAGTACTTC. Translation: CALVDSGISYEQYF.

In this sample, this clone turned up a few times. The V call is TRBV24-1, the J call TRBJ2-7, with 7 nucleotides matching TRBD1. Trimming took 3 bases from V and 0 from J; bases not matched to a gene: 13. Looked up from germline, CDR1 is KGHDR and CDR2 is SFDVKD. The CDR3 runs to 18 residues. CDR3 coding DNA: TGTGCCACCAGTGATACCCGGTTGGGACAGCCTAGCTCCTACGAGCAGTACTTC. Its translation: CATSDTRLGQPSSYEQYF.

This clone was seen just once. J is TRBJ2-6 and V is TRBV24-1; unclear D gene. V lost 3 bases and J 1 base, leaving 21 bases between the germline ends. This CDR3 has 20 residues. Germline CDR1 is KGHDR and CDR2 is SFDVKD. CDR3 sequence: CATSDPRQQSGFSGANVLTF. CDR3 DNA sequence: TGTGCCACCAGTGATCCACGGCAGCAATCAGGTTTTTCTGGGGCCAACGTCCTGACTTTC.

The V call is TRBV30, the J call TRBJ1-5; D perhaps matches TRBD1 (5 bases). Germline CDR1 is GTSNPN and CDR2 is SVGIG (reference sequence). This CDR3 region has 17 residues. Trimming stripped 2 bases from V and 0 bases from J, with 17 bases between. CDR3 sequence reads: CAWSPTSGVYSNQPQHF. The CDR3 bases are TGTGCCTGGAGTCCGACATCGGGGGTTTATAGCAATCAGCCCCAGCATTTT.

The sample holds a few counts of this clone. Germline is not matched at one junction end, which may reflect a read error. The chain employs TRBV2 and TRBJ1-2, with D tentatively TRBD1 (5 bases). Per the germline V gene, CDR1 is SNHLY and CDR2 is FYNNEI. The CDR3 spans 11 residues. The CDR3 region is CASSENSDTPF. The CDR3 coding sequence is TGTGCCAGCAGTGAAAACTCGGACACCCCCTTC.

The chain is built from TRBV6-5 and TRBJ2-4; weak D call: TRBD2 (5 bases). The ends were cut back, 7 bases at V and 6 bases at J, with 13 bases in the middle. The CDR3 is 13 residues long. Germline V lookup: CDR1 MNHEY, CDR2 SVGAGI. The CDR3 is CASMGEGRNIQYF. CDR3 bases: TGTGCCAGCATGGGTGAGGGTCGAAACATTCAGTACTTC.

The chain uses TRBV12-5 and TRBJ2-2, with a possible D match to TRBD2 (6 bases). The V and J ends lost 5 bases and 6 bases respectively, with 16 bases between them. The CDR3 runs to 15 residues. Germline CDR1 is LGHNT and CDR2 is FRNRAP. The CDR3 loop reads CASGTGTSGPGELFF. The CDR3 DNA reads as TGTGCTAGTGGTACCGGGACTTCAGGCCCCGGGGAGCTGTTTTTT. Combining the CDR3 with reference TRBV12-5 and TRBJ2-2 gives the whole variable domain DARVTQTPRHKVTEMGQEVTMRCQPILGHNTVFWYRQTMMQGLELLAYFRNRAPLDDSGMPKDRFSAEMPDATLATLKIQPSEPRDSAVYFCASGTGTSGPGELFFGEGSRLTVL.

V usage is TRBV29-1 and J usage is TRBJ2-3; no clear D gene. This CDR3 region has 10 residues. V gave up 8 bases and J gave up 6 bases, with 9 bases separating them. CDR1 and CDR2 from the germline V gene are SQVTM and ANQGSEA. The CDR3 DNA follows: TGCAGCACGGTCGCGGATACGCAGTATTTT. It specifies CSTVADTQYF.

This chain uses TRBV27 with TRBJ1-2; possibly TRBD1 for D (6 bases). CDR1 is MNHEY and CDR2 is SMNVEV in the germline V gene (reference sequence). The CDR3 is made up of 14 amino acids. The V and J ends lost 0 bases and 8 bases respectively, with 13 bases between them. As DNA, the CDR3 is TGTGCCAGCAGTTTATCAGGGGGGGGCGGCGGCTACACCTTC. Protein sequence: CASSLSGGGGGYTF.

DNA for the CDR3: TGTGCCAGCTCACCACAATCCGGACAGGGAACTGAAGCTTTCTTT. It encodes CASSPQSGQGTEAFF. The J gene is TRBJ1-1, the V gene TRBV18; 8 bases are shared with TRBD1. This CDR3 has 15 residues. The germline gives CDR1 KGHSH, CDR2 LQKENI. Trimming cost V 1 base and J 5 bases; bases outside gene matches: 6.

This clone appeared once. This chain links TRBV6-5 with TRBJ2-7, with a tentative D call TRBD2 (5 bases). The germline V gene encodes CDR1 MNHEY and CDR2 SVGAGI. The CDR3 contains 12 residues. V was trimmed by 8 bases and J by 1 base, leaving 9 bases between them. DNA of the CDR3: TGTGCCAGCGGAGGAAATTCCTACGAGCAGTACTTC. It codes for CASGGNSYEQYF.

The V and J genes are TRBV6-5 and TRBJ1-4, with D maybe TRBD1 (6 bases). Germline CDR1 and CDR2: MNHEY and SVGAGI. Trimming removed 5 bases from V and 8 bases from J, with 15 bases in between. CDR3 length equals 14 residues. The CDR3 sequence: CASSLRGYGEKLFF. The CDR3, as DNA: TGTGCCAGCAGTCTGAGGGGGTACGGGGAAAAACTGTTTTTT.

The gene calls are TRBV2 and TRBJ2-5, with D maybe TRBD2 (6 bases). This CDR3 has 16 residues. The germline V gene has CDR1 SNHLY and CDR2 FYNNEI. Trimming cost V 1 base and J 5 bases, with 17 bases left between them. In nucleotides, the CDR3 is TGTGCCAGCAGTGAAGTACGGGACTCCTGGGGGGAGACCCAGTACTTC. Translated: CASSEVRDSWGETQYF.

V is TRBV4-1 and J is TRBJ2-1, with 10 nucleotides matching TRBD1. The CDR3 covers 16 residues. J was trimmed by 3 bases and V by 1 base; bases with no gene match: 3. Germline loops: CDR1 MGHRA, CDR2 YSYEKL. DNA of the CDR3: TGCGCCAGCAGCCAAGGGGACAGGGGATTCTACAATGAGCAGTTCTTC. Translation: CASSQGDRGFYNEQFF.

The rearrangement links TRBV7-9 to TRBJ2-3; 12 positions agree with TRBD2. V dropped 5 bases and J dropped 3; count of bases not matched to a gene: 6. This CDR3 has 16 residues. CDR1 and CDR2 from the germline V gene are SEHNR and FQNEAQ (reference sequence). This CDR3 reads CASSRGLAGITDTQYF. In nucleotides, the CDR3 is TGTGCCAGCAGCCGGGGACTAGCGGGTATAACAGATACGCAGTATTTT.

The chain employs TRBV6-2 or TRBV6-3 and TRBJ1-1; 8 nucleotides agree with TRBD1. Looked up from germline, CDR1 is MNHEY and CDR2 is SVGEGT. CDR3 length: 15 residues. J gave up 5 bases and V 0 bases, and 5 bases lay outside the gene matches. CDR3 coding DNA: TGTGCCAGCAGTTACTCCCCGACAGGGGCGACTGAAGCTTTCTTT. Encoded protein: CASSYSPTGATEAFF.

The chain carries TRBV9 and TRBJ2-3; 13 bases agree with TRBD2. The V segment lost 7 bases and the J segment 3 bases; nucleotides outside the gene matches: 11. Germline V gene lookup returns CDR1 SGDLS and CDR2 YYNGEE. The CDR3 is 17 residues long. CDR3 residues: CASGRGLAGERTDTQYF. The DNA for the CDR3 is TGTGCCAGCGGGAGAGGACTAGCGGGAGAAAGGACAGATACGCAGTATTTT.

J is TRBJ1-1 and V is TRBV7-8; TRBD1 aligns across 10 bases. V lost 4 bases and J lost 5; bases outside the gene matches: 4. Germline values: CDR1 SGHVS, CDR2 FQNEAQ. The CDR3 runs to 14 residues. The CDR3 is CASSYRQGATEAFF. In DNA, the CDR3 is TGTGCCAGCAGCTACCGACAGGGGGCTACTGAAGCTTTCTTT.

The CDR3 spells CASSPTRGSSYNEQFF. In DNA form, the CDR3 reads TGTGCCAGCAGCCCTACTCGGGGGAGCTCCTACAATGAGCAGTTCTTC. This chain joins TRBV7-8 and TRBJ2-1; perhaps TRBD2 as D (6 bases). Between the trimmed V and J ends, which lost 5 bases and 0 bases, there was a span of 14 bases. This CDR3 contains 16 residues. Germline V gene sequence: CDR1 SGHVS, CDR2 FQNEAQ.

The V and J genes are TRBV19 and TRBJ1-1; 9 bases map to TRBD1. J lost 11 bases, V lost 4 bases, and 2 bases had no gene match. Germline V gene lookup returns CDR1 LNHDA and CDR2 SQIVND (reference sequence). This CDR3 has 11 residues. The CDR3, as DNA: TGTGCCAGTAGTACCGGGACAGGGGCTTTCTTT. Translation: CASSTGTGAFF.

The chain carries TRBV7-9 and TRBJ1-6, with D possibly matching TRBD1 (6 bases). Germline lookup yields CDR1 SEHNR and CDR2 FQNEAQ (reference sequence). The V and J ends lost 5 bases and 18 bases respectively, with 23 bases between them. CDR3 length: 14 residues. This CDR3 reads CASSPGQFPHSHHF. In nucleotides, the CDR3 is TGTGCCAGCAGCCCCGGACAGTTCCCACATTCACACCACTTT. Using reference TRBV7-9 and TRBJ1-6 for the parts outside the CDR3, the full variable domain is DTGVSQNPRHKITKRGQNVTFRCDPISEHNRLYWYRQTLGQGPEFLTYFQNEAQLEKSRLLSDRFSAERPKGSFSTLEIQRTEQGDSAMYLCASSPGQFPHSHHFGNGTRLTVT.

J is TRBJ2-1 and V is TRBV5-1; 14 bases fit TRBD2. The CDR3 length is 17 residues. J lost 6 bases, V lost 7 bases, and 12 bases had no gene match. Germline V lookup: CDR1 SGHRS, CDR2 YFSETQ. For the CDR3, the DNA is TGCGCCAGCGCCGGGACTAGCGGGAGAGGGGCGGCCAATGAGCAGTTCTTC. Its translation: CASAGTSGRGAANEQFF.

V gene TRBV10-2 combines with J gene TRBJ2-1; 15 positions agree with TRBD2. This CDR3 region has 16 residues. CDR1 is WSHSY, CDR2 SAAADI, per germline. The V and J ends lost 6 bases and 6 bases, in that order; junction bases with no gene match: 6. In DNA, the CDR3 is TGCGCCAGCAGGAGGACTAGCGGGAGGGAAGGCAATGAGCAGTTCTTC. Amino acid sequence: CASRRTSGREGNEQFF.

The rearrangement joins TRBV5-5 to TRBJ2-4; 7 bases agree with TRBD1. The CDR3 runs 17 residues. From germline, CDR1 is SGHKS and CDR2 YYEKEE (reference sequence). The junction had 6 bases not matched to a gene; V was cut back by 0 bases and J by 0 bases. As DNA, the CDR3 is TGTGCCAGCAGCTTGGCCCAGGGGGTTTTAGCCAAAAACATTCAGTACTTC. Protein: CASSLAQGVLAKNIQYF.

The chain joins TRBV6-5 to TRBJ1-6; 10 nucleotides line up with TRBD1. The germline gives CDR1 MNHEY, CDR2 SVGAGI. J was trimmed by 7 bases and V by 11 bases; bases with no gene match: 5. The CDR3 loop spans 13 amino acids. CDR3 in amino acids: CAGGDRGNSPLHF. CDR3 bases: TGTGCCGGGGGGGACAGGGGAAATTCACCCCTCCACTTT.

In its sample, this clone was seen once. The rearrangement joins TRBV3-1 (or the pseudogene TRBV3-2) to TRBJ1-2; tentatively, D is TRBD1 (6 bases). V was pared by 4 bases and J by 0 bases, with 15 bases between. CDR1 and CDR2 from the germline V gene are LGHDT and YNNKEL (reference sequence). There are 16 residues in the CDR3. Written as DNA, the CDR3 is TGTGCCAGCAGCCTACAGGGCACGACATCTAACTATGGCTACACCTTC. It codes for CASSLQGTTSNYGYTF.